Sequencing of this T cell receptor beta chain was carried out in a study of cytomegalovirus exposure and HLA in healthy donors. For the study at large: Researchers previously reported finding 90 million to 130 million unique TCR beta sequences from 150 million to 200 million T cells. Drawn from HLA-typed donors, about 85 million unique TCRs were held in an early data release.

CDR1 is MDHEN, CDR2 SYDVKM, per germline. V lost 8 bases and J 7 bases, leaving 15 bases between the germline ends. CDR3 size: 12 residues. Notes on the study in general: Specific recognition of CMV antigens was confirmed in vitro for a few chains (all CMV-associated).

Primers for the PCR totalled 60 Vbeta and 13 Jbeta. As originally analysed: A later analysis counted 65 million to 90 million unique TCR beta chains, around 10 million shared. Clones were read by immunoSEQ multiplex PCR, and TCRdb kept only the in-frame ones, dropping some. Clone size and the V and J calls come from that table; the DNA yielded D and trimming. Of roughly 200,000 clones in the sample, 70% to 80% were seen once. Concerning this clone itself: Its antigen is unknown.

Sequencing was carried out using PBMCs. This receptor was obtained from a woman younger than 45 in good health and CMV-seropositive. The chain recombines TRBV28 with TRBJ2-7; TRBD1 is a possible D gene (6 bases). The CDR3 DNA is TGTGCCAGCCGGGACACCCTCCGGGAGCAGTACTTC. Translation gives CASRDTLREQYF.